These 2 T cell receptor beta chains were sequenced from one sample in a study of T-cell reconstitution after alpha-beta-depleted transplantation in children. Preparing the TCRbeta library involved the use of unique molecular identifiers. TCRdb analysed the PCR reads with MiXCR anew, one entry per CDR3 protein. The top ten hold about 6% of the sample, which has 490,000 or so distinct CDR3 sequences, about an eighth seen once. Sample: PBMCs from the stem cell graft donor, taken from the stem cell graft. All receptors derive from a human donor who donated a stem cell graft to a child with combined immunodeficiency.

This clonotype was recorded a few times. The chain combines TRBV12-3 or TRBV12-4 with TRBJ2-3, with 9 bases that match TRBD1. The trim removed 6 bases at V and 4 bases at J, leaving 5 bases unmatched. The CDR3 covers 14 residues. The CDR3 coding sequence is TGTGCCAGCAGCGGGACAGGGCCAGCAGATACGCAGTATTTT. It translates to CASSGTGPADTQYF.

The chain uses TRBV7-2 and TRBJ2-7, with D perhaps matching TRBD1 (5 bases). This CDR3 is 14 amino acids long. V dropped 3 bases and J dropped 6 bases, with 15 bases sitting between them. Germline values: CDR1 SGHTA, CDR2 FQGNSA. CDR3: CASSLVSTGAEQYF. In DNA, the CDR3 is TGTGCCAGCAGCTTGGTCTCAACAGGTGCCGAGCAGTACTTC.